Listed here are 30 T cell receptor beta chains from one sample, sequenced in a study of CD8+CD57+ T cells in acquired aplastic anemia. Genomic DNA, the template, was used for profiling of the TCR beta VDJ and CDR3. TCRdb processed the reads anew with MiXCR; each CDR3 protein has one entry. The sample has just over 450,000 distinct CDR3 sequences, over 25% seen once. The sequenced patients had an expansion of CD8+CD57+ cells seen by flow cytometry. Source material: sorted CD4+, CD8+, or CD8+CD57+ T cells (not recorded which) from PBMCs. All receptors come from a human donor with aplastic anemia.

The chain carries TRBV4-1 and TRBJ2-2, with D unresolved. The CDR3 is 14 amino acids. Germline CDR1 reads MGHRA; CDR2 reads YSYEKL. The V gene lost 1 base and the J gene lost 4 bases, with 7 bases spanning the gap. Here the CDR3 reads CASSQGRITGELFF. CDR3 DNA sequence: TGCGCCAGCAGCCAAGGCCGGATCACCGGGGAGCTGTTTTTT.

This clonotype was observed many times. This CDR3 reads CSVENPVTFNTQYF. Written as DNA, the CDR3 is TGCAGCGTTGAGAACCCTGTCACTTTTAATACGCAGTATTTT. The chain is built from TRBV29-1 and TRBJ2-3; no clear D gene. Germline V gene data show CDR1 as SQVTM and CDR2 as ANQGSEA. Trimming removed 3 bases from V and 7 bases from J, with 17 bases in between. This CDR3 comprises 14 residues.

Concerning this clonotype: An end of the junction does not agree with germline; a read error may underlie this. The V call is TRBV24-1, the J call TRBJ2-7; TRBD2 matches 9 bases. The CDR3 spans 14 residues. Germline values: CDR1 KGHDR, CDR2 SFDVKD. The CDR3 reads CASSGRTSVYEQCF. CDR3 DNA sequence: TGTGCCAGCAGTGGGCGGACTAGCGTTTACGAGCAGTGCTTC.

This clonotype was counted once. The V call is TRBV7-6, the J call TRBJ1-6; 7 bases align to TRBD1. There are 14 residues in the CDR3. The germline CDR1 and CDR2 sequences are SGHVS and FNYEAQ. V shed 5 bases, J shed 6 bases, and the junction held 4 bases outside the gene matches. This CDR3 reads CASSPDRSNSPLHF. The CDR3 region has the DNA TGTGCCAGCAGCCCGGACAGGAGTAATTCACCCCTCCACTTT.

The DNA for the CDR3 is TGTGCCAGCAGCGTATCAGGGACGACTGAAGCTTTCTTT. Translating it yields CASSVSGTTEAFF. This chain connects TRBV9 to TRBJ1-1; D may be TRBD1 (5 bases). This CDR3 comprises 13 residues. V lost 1 base and J 5 bases, leaving 9 bases between the germline ends. Germline V gene data show CDR1 as SGDLS and CDR2 as YYNGEE.

This clonotype was seen repeatedly, ten times or more. V is TRBV7-9 and J is TRBJ1-6; tentative D call: TRBD1 (5 bases). Germline V gene sequence: CDR1 SEHNR, CDR2 FQNEAQ (reference sequence). The length of the CDR3 is 14 residues. Trimming shortened V by 1 base and J by 6 bases, and 7 bases separated the two germline ends. This chain's CDR3 is CASSLEDSNSPLHF. DNA for the CDR3: TGTGCCAGCAGCTTAGAAGACAGTAATTCACCCCTCCACTTT. The full variable domain, with the rest looked up from reference TRBV7-9 and TRBJ1-6, is DTGVSQNPRHKITKRGQNVTFRCDPISEHNRLYWYRQTLGQGPEFLTYFQNEAQLEKSRLLSDRFSAERPKGSFSTLEIQRTEQGDSAMYLCASSLEDSNSPLHFGNGTRLTVT.

In this sample, this clonotype turned up many times. J is TRBJ1-6 and V is TRBV5-8, with 8 bases matching TRBD1. The V gene's germline CDR1 is SGHTS and CDR2 YDEGEE. This CDR3 comprises 13 residues. Germline trimming cut 4 bases from V and 9 bases from J; bases unmatched to any gene: 3. In DNA, the CDR3 is TGTGCCAGCAGCGAAGGACAGGGTTCACCCCTCCACTTT. Its protein product is CASSEGQGSPLHF.

This clonotype has a count of ten or more. This chain uses TRBV10-3 with TRBJ2-1; tentative D call: TRBD2 (6 bases). This CDR3 is built from 16 residues. Looked up from germline, CDR1 is ENHRY and CDR2 is SYGVKD. V was clipped by 4 bases and J by 0 bases, with 13 bases between them. In DNA form, the CDR3 reads TGTGCCATCAGTGCTTCTAGCGACCTCTCCTACAATGAGCAGTTCTTC. It translates to CAISASSDLSYNEQFF.

A few counts support this clonotype. The chain employs TRBV2 and TRBJ2-1, with 7 bases fitting TRBD2. Germline assignment: CDR1 SNHLY and CDR2 FYNNEI. V was clipped by 2 bases and J by 10 bases; unmatched bases: 11. The CDR3 covers 15 residues. The CDR3 sequence: CASSELVPGEGEQFF. The CDR3 coding sequence is TGTGCCAGCAGTGAATTAGTCCCTGGGGAGGGAGAGCAGTTCTTC.

Remarks on this clonotype: A much larger clonotype is one base distant, so this may be a read error. The J gene is TRBJ1-2, the V gene TRBV29-1; the D is unclear. Germline V gene sequence: CDR1 SQVTM, CDR2 ANQGSEA. This CDR3 is built from 14 residues. Trimming shortened V by 3 bases and J by 4 bases, and 15 bases separated the two germline ends. The CDR3 region is CSVDLAGIVYGYTF. CDR3 DNA sequence: TGCAGCGTTGATCTGGCCGGGATCGTCTATGGCTACACCTTC.

This clonotype was recorded at least ten times. The junction and the germline gene differ at one end; a read error may be behind it. The J gene is TRBJ1-2, the V gene TRBV7-8, with D uncertain. Germline lookup yields CDR1 SGHVS and CDR2 FQNEAQ. The CDR3 runs 13 residues. The CDR3 sequence is CASSHTVNYGYTF. CDR3 DNA: TGCGCCAGCAGCCACACAGTAAACTATGGCTACACCTTC.

This clonotype was seen ten or more times. The chain recombines TRBV20-1 with TRBJ2-7; D unclear. Trimming took 6 bases from V and 3 from J, leaving 15 bases between them. Germline V gene sequence: CDR1 DFQATT, CDR2 SNEGSKA (reference sequence). This CDR3 is built from 13 residues. Written as DNA, the CDR3 is TGCAGTGCAACAGTGAGTTCAGGCTACGAGCAGTACTTC. This codes for CSATVSSGYEQYF.

In its sample, this clonotype was seen a few times. The CDR3 nucleotides read TGTGCCAGCAGTCCCCCCAACTCCTACGAGCAGTACTTC. It yields the protein CASSPPNSYEQYF. J is TRBJ2-7 and V is TRBV7-9; D call uncertain. The length of the CDR3 is 13 residues. Trimming pared 6 bases from V and 0 bases from J, leaving 9 bases between. The germline CDR1 and CDR2 sequences are SEHNR and FQNEAQ (reference sequence).

This clonotype was observed many times. The rearrangement uses TRBV10-3 and TRBJ2-7, with D perhaps TRBD2 (5 bases). This CDR3 comprises 11 residues. The V gene's germline CDR1 is ENHRY and CDR2 SYGVKD. The V end lost 6 bases, the J end lost 5 bases, and 8 bases lay between the germline ends. DNA of the CDR3: TGTGCCATCAGGGAACTAGACGAGCAGTACTTC. This encodes CAIRELDEQYF.

This clonotype was found a few times. This sequence joins TRBV12-3 or TRBV12-4 and TRBJ2-7; 9 bases match TRBD1. V gave up 3 bases and J gave up 5 bases; unmatched junction bases: 2. The CDR3 runs 13 residues. The CDR3 loop is CASSFTGGNEQYF. The CDR3 bases are TGTGCCAGCAGTTTTACAGGGGGCAACGAGCAGTACTTC.

To note about this clonotype: Since a much larger clone is just one base distant, this may be a read error. The chain is built from TRBV7-3 and TRBJ2-7, with a weak D call TRBD2 (6 bases). The germline CDR1 and CDR2 sequences are SGHTA and FQGTGA. This CDR3 region has 15 residues. CDR3 DNA: TGTGCCAGCAGCCCTGGGGGTGGGGGGAACTACGGGCAGTACTTC. Translation gives CASSPGGGGNYGQYF. Drawing the rest from reference TRBV7-3 and TRBJ2-7, the complete variable domain is GAGVSQTPSNKVTEKGKYVELRCDPISGHTALYWYRQSLGQGPEFLIYFQGTGAADDSGLPNDRFFAVRPEGSVSTLKIQRTERGDSAVYLCASSPGGGGNYGQYFGPGTRLTVT.

A few counts support this clonotype. J is TRBJ1-5 and V is TRBV19, with TRBD1 matching 8 bases. Germline CDR1 and CDR2: LNHDA and SQIVND (reference sequence). With 4 bases clipped from V and 6 bases from J, the junction kept 5 bases outside the gene matches. CDR3 size: 14 residues. CDR3 in amino acids: CASSRRQGPQPQHF. The CDR3 DNA follows: TGTGCCAGTAGTAGACGACAGGGGCCTCAGCCCCAGCATTTT.

In its sample, this clonotype was seen a few times. The gene calls are TRBV5-1 and TRBJ1-1; a weak D match, TRBD1 (6 bases). The CDR3 is 15 amino acids. V lost 4 bases and J lost 0, with 13 bases in between. Germline-derived CDR1 and CDR2 are SGHRS and YFSETQ. CDR3 sequence reads: CASSGAGALNTEAFF. CDR3 in DNA: TGCGCCAGCAGCGGGGCAGGGGCCCTGAACACTGAAGCTTTCTTT.

At least ten counts were recorded for this clonotype. This chain uses TRBV7-9 with TRBJ1-1, with D hard to call. CDR1 and CDR2 from the germline V gene are SEHNR and FQNEAQ (reference sequence). V was pared by 7 bases and J by 8 bases, with 14 bases between. The length of the CDR3 is 12 residues. In DNA, the CDR3 is TGTGCCAGCACCGCCAAGGCATCCGAAGCTTTCTTT. Its protein product is CASTAKASEAFF.

J is TRBJ1-1 and V is TRBV27; no firm D call. V was shortened by 6 bases and J by 2 bases, with 13 bases between the two germline ends. Germline V lookup: CDR1 MNHEY, CDR2 SMNVEV (reference sequence). This CDR3 has 14 residues. The CDR3 nucleotides read TGTGCCAGCAGATCACCGGTGTCAAACACTGAAGCTTTCTTT. As protein: CASRSPVSNTEAFF.

This clonotype was seen repeatedly, ten times or more. The chain recombines TRBV15 with TRBJ1-6, with D uncertain. The CDR3 sequence is 14 residues long. Germline V CDR1 and CDR2: LNHNV, YYDKDF (reference sequence). V lost 2 bases and J 8 bases, leaving 10 bases between the germline ends. The CDR3 here is CATSRPTLDSPLHF. The CDR3 DNA reads TGTGCCACCAGCAGACCGACATTGGATTCACCCCTCCACTTT.

CDR3 amino acids: CASGLPPGQGAGDTQYF. CDR3 bases: TGTGCTAGTGGTTTGCCTCCGGGACAGGGGGCCGGAGATACGCAGTATTTT. The V call is TRBV12-5, the J call TRBJ2-3; TRBD1 matches at 12 bases. CDR1 is LGHNT and CDR2 is FRNRAP in the germline V gene. V lost 2 bases, J lost 5 bases, and 8 bases stayed unmatched. This CDR3 region has 17 residues. The full variable domain, in which reference TRBV12-5 and TRBJ2-3 provide the parts outside the CDR3, is DARVTQTPRHKVTEMGQEVTMRCQPILGHNTVFWYRQTMMQGLELLAYFRNRAPLDDSGMPKDRFSAEMPDATLATLKIQPSEPRDSAVYFCASGLPPGQGAGDTQYFGPGTRLTVL.

This chain links TRBV11-2 with TRBJ1-3, with D uncertain. CDR1 SGHAT and CDR2 FQNNGV come from the germline V gene. Between the trimmed V and J ends, which lost 5 bases and 0 bases, there was a span of 20 bases. The CDR3 consists of 18 residues. CDR3 amino acids: CASSRARERWGSGNTIYF. As DNA, the CDR3 is TGTGCCAGCAGCCGTGCTAGAGAAAGGTGGGGCTCTGGAAACACCATATATTTT.

Many counts were recorded for this clonotype. The chain links TRBV12-3 or TRBV12-4 to TRBJ1-6; no reliable D call. Trimming left V 5 bases short and J 3 bases short, with 8 bases between. CDR3 length: 14 amino acids. DNA of the CDR3: TGTGCCAGCAGTCCCTGGCTCTATAATTCACCCCTCCACTTT. It encodes CASSPWLYNSPLHF.

This clonotype was recorded many times. This chain links TRBV11-3 with TRBJ2-1; D uncertain. This CDR3 region has 13 residues. The V gene's germline CDR1 is SGHNT and CDR2 YENEEA. Trimming stripped 4 bases from V and 3 bases from J, with 7 bases between. The CDR3 nucleotides are TGTGCCAGCAGCTCCAACTTCTACAATGAGCAGTTCTTC. Amino acids: CASSSNFYNEQFF.

At least ten counts were recorded for this clonotype. J is TRBJ2-7 and V is TRBV29-1, with TRBD1 matching over 8 bases. Germline CDR1 SQVTM, CDR2 ANQGSEA. V trimming: 2 bases; J trimming: 0 bases; junction bases outside the gene matches: 3. The CDR3 covers 14 residues. CDR3: CSVESGGPSYEQYF. Here the CDR3 DNA reads TGCAGCGTTGAATCAGGGGGCCCCTCCTACGAGCAGTACTTC.

In this sample, this clonotype turned up many times. CDR3 DNA: TGTGCCAGCAGTTCTGAGGGGAATCAGCCCCAGCATTTT. Its translation: CASSSEGNQPQHF. The V call is TRBV2, the J call TRBJ1-5; possible D gene TRBD1, 5 bases. The CDR3 is made up of 13 amino acids. Per germline, CDR1 SNHLY and CDR2 FYNNEI. The V and J ends lost 5 bases and 4 bases respectively, with 9 bases between them.

In its sample, this clonotype was seen once. The J gene is TRBJ2-7, the V gene TRBV10-1, with 10 bases fitting TRBD2. The CDR3 sequence is 15 residues long. Germline loops: CDR1 WNHNN, CDR2 SYGVQD (reference sequence). V gave up 3 bases and J gave up 1 base; unmatched junction bases: 3. The CDR3 sequence: CASSEGLAESYEQYF. CDR3 in DNA: TGCGCCAGCAGTGAAGGACTAGCGGAGTCCTACGAGCAGTACTTC.

The gene calls are TRBV20-1 and TRBJ2-5, with a tentative D call TRBD2 (5 bases). This CDR3 contains 12 residues. Germline lookup yields CDR1 DFQATT and CDR2 SNEGSKA (reference sequence). The V end lost 6 bases, the J end lost 5 bases, and 13 bases lay between the germline ends. The CDR3 here is CSAPGREETQYF. The CDR3 DNA sequence: TGCAGTGCCCCGGGAAGGGAGGAGACCCAGTACTTC.

V gene TRBV25-1 combines with J gene TRBJ2-5, with D perhaps matching TRBD1 (6 bases). Germline-derived CDR1 and CDR2 are MGHDK and SYGVNS. The CDR3 extends over 15 amino acids. V was shortened by 8 bases and J by 0 bases, with 16 bases between the two germline ends. The CDR3, as DNA: TGTGCCAGCTCACCACTACAGGGAGACCAAGAGACCCAGTACTTC. This gives the protein CASSPLQGDQETQYF.